The next 26 T cell receptor beta chains were all read from a single sample in a study of blood T cell repertoires in COVID-19. Repertoires were generated with immunoSEQ multiplex PCR, while TCRdb's copy carries only in-frame clones and drops some. The sample contains around 94,000 clones, approximately 86% of which appear only once. The sequenced sample was peripheral blood. The receptor source for this set is a woman aged 45-59 years with COVID-19, enrolled during active disease.

This chain uses TRBV19 with TRBJ2-5, with 13 bases aligning to TRBD2. Trimming at V came to 8 bases and at J to 2 bases, leaving 5 bases not matched to a gene. Germline-derived CDR1 and CDR2 are LNHDA and SQIVND (reference sequence). The CDR3 runs to 15 residues. Here the CDR3 reads CASSGLAGTQETQYF. The CDR3 DNA sequence: TGTGCCAGTTCGGGACTAGCGGGGACACAAGAGACCCAGTACTTC.

This clone came up a few times. V is TRBV7-6 and J is TRBJ1-6; 7 nucleotides match TRBD1. V lost 5 bases to trimming and J lost 10 bases; unmatched junction nucleotides: 5. Per the germline V gene, CDR1 is SGHVS and CDR2 is FNYEAQ. The CDR3 is made up of 13 amino acids. The CDR3 DNA is TGTGCCAGCAGCGAAACAGGGGACTCACCCCTCCACTTT. Its translation is CASSETGDSPLHF.

The rearrangement uses TRBV7-2 and TRBJ2-7; possible D gene TRBD2, 6 bases. Germline CDR1 reads SGHTA; CDR2 reads FQGNSA. The CDR3 is made up of 16 amino acids. V lost 0 bases, J lost 9 bases, and 21 bases lay in between. This CDR3 is CASSLAPVQTGEGQYF. The CDR3 DNA follows: TGTGCCAGCAGCTTAGCCCCTGTCCAAACGGGGGAAGGGCAGTACTTC.

The V and J genes are TRBV2 and TRBJ2-3; 12 nucleotides line up with TRBD2. V gave up 2 bases and J gave up 5 bases; unmatched junction bases: 2. The CDR3 has 15 residues. Germline CDR1 reads SNHLY; CDR2 reads FYNNEI. CDR3 DNA sequence: TGTGCCAGCAGTGAACTAGCGGGGGGGGTAGATACGCAGTATTTT. Its protein is CASSELAGGVDTQYF.

The rearrangement links TRBV9 to TRBJ1-1; D gene unclear. The CDR3 spans 14 residues. Trimming cost V 5 bases and J 0 bases, with 11 bases left between them. Germline V gene sequence: CDR1 SGDLS, CDR2 YYNGEE. CDR3 DNA: TGTGCCAGCAGGCCAGTGGAGATGAACACTGAAGCTTTCTTT. Its translation: CASRPVEMNTEAFF.

The chain has TRBV5-1 and TRBJ2-1; 11 nucleotides line up with TRBD2. This CDR3 spans 17 amino acids. The germline V gene encodes CDR1 SGHRS and CDR2 YFSETQ. Trimming took 4 bases from V and 4 from J; bases not matched to a gene: 10. CDR3 in amino acids: CASSLSGTSGTYNEQFF. As DNA, the CDR3 is TGCGCCAGCAGCCTCTCCGGGACTAGCGGAACTTACAATGAGCAGTTCTTC. The whole variable domain, remainder taken from reference TRBV5-1 and TRBJ2-1, is KAGVTQTPRYLIKTRGQQVTLSCSPISGHRSVSWYQQTPGQGLQFLFEYFSETQRNKGNFPGRFSGRQFSNSRSEMNVSTLELGDSALYLCASSLSGTSGTYNEQFFGPGTRLTVL.

The chain carries TRBV2 and TRBJ1-2; a possible D gene is TRBD1 (5 bases). Germline CDR1 is SNHLY and CDR2 is FYNNEI. V was shortened by 5 bases and J by 4 bases, with 11 bases between the two germline ends. The CDR3 runs 13 residues. The CDR3 here is CASSQQAPYGYTF. In DNA, the CDR3 is TGTGCCAGCAGTCAACAGGCGCCCTATGGCTACACCTTC.

The V and J genes are TRBV2 and TRBJ1-3; no reliable D call. The CDR3 contains 14 residues. Germline V CDR1 and CDR2: SNHLY, FYNNEI. The V gene lost 3 bases and the J gene lost 4 bases, with 10 bases spanning the gap. The CDR3 sequence is CASSEMGFGNTIYF. CDR3 DNA: TGTGCCAGCAGTGAGATGGGCTTCGGAAACACCATATATTTT.

The rearrangement uses TRBV7-9 and TRBJ1-1; 9 bases match TRBD1. Losses at the gene ends were 5 bases for V and 7 bases for J; bases not matched to a gene: 11. CDR1 is SEHNR, CDR2 FQNEAQ, per germline (reference sequence). The CDR3 is 15 amino acids. CDR3 bases: TGTGCCAGCAGCCTGGGGACAGGGACCTCCTATGAAGCTTTCTTT. Translation: CASSLGTGTSYEAFF.

The chain recombines TRBV19 with TRBJ2-5, with a weak D call TRBD1 (5 bases). Germline lookup yields CDR1 LNHDA and CDR2 SQIVND (reference sequence). The CDR3 is 17 residues long. Trimming pared 6 bases from V and 3 bases from J, leaving 23 bases between. The CDR3 sequence is CASRSFFGAATEETQYF. CDR3 DNA sequence: TGTGCCAGTAGGTCGTTTTTTGGGGCGGCTACGGAAGAGACCCAGTACTTC.

The chain couples TRBV5-1 to TRBJ1-3; unclear D gene. The germline V and J ends were trimmed by 1 base and 1 base, with 6 bases remaining between them. The CDR3 runs to 14 residues. The germline V gene encodes CDR1 SGHRS and CDR2 YFSETQ. CDR3 in amino acids: CASSLTESGNTIYF. In nucleotides, the CDR3 is TGCGCCAGCAGCTTGACAGAGTCTGGAAACACCATATATTTT.

The chain couples TRBV6-2 or TRBV6-3 to TRBJ1-1; D is uncertain. Germline V gene data show CDR1 as MNHEY and CDR2 as SVGEGT. The V end lost 0 bases, the J end lost 11 bases, and 13 bases lay between the germline ends. The CDR3 has 13 residues. CDR3 in amino acids: CASSYSGPRRAFF. As DNA, the CDR3 is TGTGCCAGCAGTTACTCGGGCCCCCGGAGGGCTTTCTTT.

The chain is built from TRBV28 and TRBJ2-7; D remains unclear. Trimming stripped 6 bases from V and 3 bases from J, with 9 bases between. The length of the CDR3 is 12 residues. Germline CDR1 reads MDHEN; CDR2 reads SYDVKM. The CDR3: CASSPTDYEQYF. CDR3 DNA sequence: TGTGCCAGCAGCCCTACAGACTACGAGCAGTACTTC.

This clone has just one count. The chain recombines TRBV7-2 with TRBJ2-1; 8 bases align to TRBD1. V lost 3 bases, J lost 7 bases, and 5 bases stayed unmatched. Germline CDR1 reads SGHTA; CDR2 reads FQGNSA. This CDR3 has 14 residues. CDR3: CASSFGQGRNEQFF. The CDR3 DNA reads TGTGCCAGCAGCTTCGGACAGGGAAGAAATGAGCAGTTCTTC.

This clone was seen only a few times. The chain employs TRBV19 and TRBJ2-1; a possible D gene is TRBD1 (6 bases). This CDR3 region has 14 residues. Trimming took 6 bases from V and 3 from J, leaving 12 bases between them. In germline, CDR1 is LNHDA, CDR2 SQIVND (reference sequence). DNA of the CDR3: TGTGCCAGTAGGGACCAAGGGGGCTACAATGAGCAGTTCTTC. It yields the protein CASRDQGGYNEQFF.

J is TRBJ1-1 and V is TRBV4-3; a weak D match, TRBD1 (5 bases). This CDR3 is 17 amino acids long. The germline CDR1 and CDR2 sequences are LGHNA and YSLEER. V shed 2 bases and J shed 4 bases, with 20 bases lying between them. The CDR3 sequence is CASSQRHSSVGGTEAFF. In DNA form, the CDR3 reads TGCGCCAGCAGCCAACGTCACTCCTCTGTGGGGGGCACTGAAGCTTTCTTT.

This chain joins TRBV5-1 and TRBJ2-3; 10 nucleotides agree with TRBD2. The CDR3 has 15 residues. Germline-derived CDR1 and CDR2 are SGHRS and YFSETQ. With V trimmed by 2 bases and J by 4 bases, 4 bases remained unmatched. CDR3 DNA: TGCGCCAGCAGCTTCCAGCGGGGGGGCCCAGATACGCAGTATTTT. Protein sequence: CASSFQRGGPDTQYF.

This rearrangement joins TRBV30 to TRBJ1-1; D perhaps matches TRBD1 (6 bases). The germline gives CDR1 GTSNPN, CDR2 SVGIG (reference sequence). Deletions cut 5 bases from V and 4 bases from J, with 11 bases between. The CDR3 has 12 amino acids. The CDR3 DNA is TGTGCCTGGGGTGGGGACACCACTGAAGCTTTCTTT. Encoded protein: CAWGGDTTEAFF.

The chain is built from TRBV9 and TRBJ1-2, with TRBD1 as a possible D gene (5 bases). The germline CDR1 and CDR2 sequences are SGDLS and YYNGEE. This CDR3 spans 14 amino acids. The germline V and J ends were trimmed by 4 bases and 3 bases, with 13 bases remaining between them. Here the CDR3 reads CASSPRTQHYGYTF. CDR3 in DNA: TGTGCCAGCAGCCCGCGGACACAACACTATGGCTACACCTTC.

J is TRBJ2-7 and V is TRBV27, with TRBD2 matching 8 bases. J lost 3 bases, V lost 2 bases, and 3 bases had no gene match. Germline loops: CDR1 MNHEY, CDR2 SMNVEV (reference sequence). CDR3 size: 14 residues. The CDR3 loop is CASSLRRGVYEQYF. The CDR3 DNA sequence: TGTGCCAGCAGTTTACGGCGGGGGGTCTACGAGCAGTACTTC.

The CDR3 DNA is TGTGCCAGCAGTCAGACGACAGGGATGAGTCAGCCCCAGCATTTT. Protein: CASSQTTGMSQPQHF. The J gene is TRBJ1-5, the V gene TRBV28; 7 nucleotides match TRBD1. Trimming removed 5 bases from V and 6 bases from J; junction bases left unmatched: 10. The CDR3 runs 15 residues. CDR1 is MDHEN and CDR2 is SYDVKM in the germline V gene.

A single count supports this clone. The rearrangement uses TRBV7-8 and TRBJ2-7, with D perhaps matching TRBD1 (5 bases). The CDR3 sequence is 14 residues long. Trimming left V 1 base short and J 3 bases short, with 10 bases between. Germline V gene data show CDR1 as SGHVS and CDR2 as FQNEAQ. CDR3 amino acids: CASSLVQVGYEQYF. The CDR3 DNA reads TGTGCCAGCAGCTTAGTACAGGTCGGCTACGAGCAGTACTTC. The full variable domain, its missing parts supplied by reference TRBV7-8 and TRBJ2-7, is GAGVSQSPRYKVAKRGQDVALRCDPISGHVSLFWYQQALGQGPEFLTYFQNEAQLDKSGLPSDRFFAERPEGSVSTLKIQRTQQEDSAVYLCASSLVQVGYEQYFGPGTRLTVT.

The chain links TRBV7-3 to TRBJ2-1; 8 nucleotides align to TRBD2. Germline CDR1 SGHTA, CDR2 FQGTGA. CDR3 length: 17 amino acids. V lost 5 bases, J lost 3 bases, and 12 bases stayed unmatched. For the CDR3, the DNA is TGTGCCAGCAGCCCAAGGGTGGCGGGGGGTCGCTACAATGAGCAGTTCTTC. It encodes CASSPRVAGGRYNEQFF.

The chain uses TRBV6-2 or TRBV6-3 and TRBJ1-4; TRBD1 aligns across 8 bases. Germline V gene lookup returns CDR1 MNHEY and CDR2 SVGEGT. V was pared by 5 bases and J by 6 bases, with 8 bases of the junction left unmatched. The CDR3 loop spans 15 amino acids. The CDR3 sequence is CASSPGQGLDEKLFF. The CDR3 DNA sequence: TGTGCCAGCAGTCCAGGACAGGGTCTCGATGAAAAACTGTTTTTT.

The V gene is TRBV7-8, the J gene TRBJ2-7; D may be TRBD1 (6 bases). The germline V and J ends were trimmed by 6 bases and 5 bases, with 11 bases remaining between them. The CDR3 covers 12 residues. Germline V gene lookup returns CDR1 SGHVS and CDR2 FQNEAQ. Here the CDR3 DNA reads TGTGCCAGCAGTCACAACAGGGACGAGCAGTACTTC. As protein: CASSHNRDEQYF.

Note on this clone: With a much larger clone just one base away, this may be a read error. This rearrangement joins TRBV30 to TRBJ2-7; tentative D call: TRBD1 (5 bases). Looked up from germline, CDR1 is GTSNPN and CDR2 is SVGIG (reference sequence). V was pared by 2 bases and J by 4 bases, with 6 bases between. The CDR3 sequence is 11 residues long. CDR3 DNA: TGTGCCTGGAGTAGGGGTTACGAGCAGTACTTC. Translated, it gives CAWSRGYEQYF. The complete variable domain, with remaining parts taken from reference TRBV30 and TRBJ2-7, reads SQTIHQWPATLVQPVGSPLSLECTVEGTSNPNLYWYRQAAGRGLQLLFYSVGIGQISSEVPQNLSASRPQDRQFILSSKKLLLSDSGFYLCAWSRGYEQYFGPGTRLTVT.